Below are 7 T cell receptor beta chains sequenced from a single sample in a study of blood T cells in healthy people across ages. A second PCR of 7 to 11 cycles used a sample-barcoded 5' primer and a J-beta primer mix. TCRdb independently ran MiXCR on the 5' RACE reads; one entry per CDR3 protein. The table includes about 680,000 distinct CDR3 sequences, 45% to 50% detected once. Sequencing was done on a sample of blood. The receptors were sampled from a woman aged 55-75 years in good health.

This clonotype was found many times. The genes are TRBV28 and TRBJ1-4; TRBD1 matches at 9 bases. CDR1 and CDR2 (germline): MDHEN, SYDVKM. With V trimmed by 8 bases and J by 5 bases, 3 bases remained unmatched. This CDR3 contains 13 residues. The CDR3 protein is CASRDRANEKLFF. Here the CDR3 DNA reads TGTGCCAGCCGGGACAGGGCAAATGAAAAACTGTTTTTT.

The chain couples TRBV9 to TRBJ2-1, with 7 positions matching TRBD2. Germline V gives CDR1 SGDLS, CDR2 YYNGEE. This CDR3 region has 16 residues. V gave up 0 bases and J gave up 2 bases; unmatched junction bases: 5. The CDR3 DNA follows: TGTGCCAGCAGCGTAGGCGGGAGACGAACCTACAATGAGCAGTTCTTC. Translation: CASSVGGRRTYNEQFF.

The chain recombines TRBV3-1 with TRBJ2-5; TRBD2 might be the D (5 bases). The CDR3 length is 15 residues. Looked up from germline, CDR1 is LGHDT and CDR2 is YNNKEL (reference sequence). With 4 bases removed from V and 5 bases from J, the gap between germline ends came to 17 bases. The CDR3 region is CASSPTHGIAETQYF. In nucleotides, the CDR3 is TGTGCCAGCAGCCCAACCCACGGGATAGCGGAGACCCAGTACTTC.

This clonotype was seen only a few times. J is TRBJ2-4 and V is TRBV28; 10 bases are a match to TRBD2. Germline trimming cut 6 bases from V and 1 base from J; bases unmatched to any gene: 15. Germline V lookup: CDR1 MDHEN, CDR2 SYDVKM. The length of the CDR3 is 19 residues. Here the CDR3 reads CASSASGSMLGFAKNIQYF. For the CDR3, the DNA is TGTGCCAGCAGCGCTAGCGGGAGCATGCTAGGCTTTGCCAAAAACATTCAGTACTTC.

There are a few counts of this clonotype. The J gene is TRBJ2-7, the V gene TRBV6-5; the match to TRBD2 covers 8 bases. V lost 3 bases and J lost 4; bases outside the gene matches: 11. Germline assignment: CDR1 MNHEY and CDR2 SVGAGI. CDR3 length: 16 amino acids. Written as DNA, the CDR3 is TGTGCCAGCAGTTATTCCGAGCGGGAGTTGGCGTACGAGCAGTACTTC. Protein product: CASSYSERELAYEQYF.

The V gene is TRBV4-3, the J gene TRBJ1-6, with 7 positions matching TRBD1. Trimming cost V 0 bases and J 7 bases; bases outside gene matches: 9. Germline V gene data show CDR1 as LGHNA and CDR2 as YSLEER. This CDR3 spans 17 amino acids. DNA of the CDR3: TGCGCCAGCAGCCAAGATCTGACAGGGAACGCGAATTCACCCCTCCACTTT. The encoded protein is CASSQDLTGNANSPLHF.

This clonotype is a singleton in its sample. The chain recombines TRBV29-1 with TRBJ2-1; 10 bases agree with TRBD1. J lost 8 bases, V lost 7 bases, and 14 bases had no gene match. This CDR3 has 15 residues. Germline loops: CDR1 SQVTM, CDR2 ANQGSEA. CDR3 sequence reads: CSATGGQGVEDEQFF. The CDR3 bases are TGCAGCGCCACAGGTGGACAGGGGGTGGAAGATGAGCAGTTCTTC.